The count of the clone carrying this T cell receptor (beta chain) is one. Its antigen is undetermined. It was with 60 Vbeta and 13 Jbeta primers that the PCR ran. Sequencing used immunoSEQ multiplex PCR; TCRdb keeps in-frame clones, though not all of them. The table shows fewer than 150,000 clones, with 73% occurring only once. The source of the sample is a study of cytomegalovirus exposure and HLA in healthy donors. About the research overall: Earlier, about 180 million T cells were analyzed, and 90 million to 140 million unique TCR beta sequences were found among them.

Study-wide findings and caveats: Most TCR beta V segments were productive about 87% or about 30% of the time in an earlier analysis. As confirmed in vitro, a few CMV-associated chains were specific for CMV antigens. One variant, a missense change in DCLRE1C, was linked in a later analysis to TCR beta V- and J-gene trimming.

The sample taken for sequencing was PBMCs. This TCR was sampled from a human donor in good health.

The CDR3 spells CASSELAQRTYEQYF. The CDR3 DNA follows: TGTGCCAGCAGTGAACTAGCACAGCGCACCTACGAGCAGTACTTC. V is TRBV6-1 and J is TRBJ2-7; TRBD2 might be the D (5 bases). CDR1 is MNHNS, CDR2 SASEGT, per germline. The CDR3 has 15 residues. Trimming removed 2 bases at V and 2 bases at J, with 13 bases between.